This TCR beta chain was profiled in a study of cytomegalovirus exposure and HLA in healthy donors. Study outcomes and limitations: According to a subsequent analysis, TCR clusters from the first cohort were inclined to appear together in the 130 or so validation repertoires.

V was clipped by 6 bases and J by 5 bases, with 13 bases between them. This CDR3 comprises 13 residues. The germline V gene has CDR1 MNHEY and CDR2 SMNVEV (reference sequence). This clone was seen a few times. Its antigen remains unidentified. Produced via immunoSEQ multiplex PCR; TCRdb's table is partial and in-frame only. Of roughly 220,000 clones listed, just over 90% are singletons. Donors came from a validation cohort of about 110 subjects, distinct from the first 666-subject cohort. The chain combines TRBV27 with TRBJ1-1; tentative D call: TRBD1 (5 bases). The sequenced sample was PBMCs. This TCR was recovered from a young woman in good health and CMV-seronegative. The chain's CDR3 is CASSLRAGTEAFF. CDR3 DNA sequence: TGTGCCAGCAGCCTCAGGGCAGGGACTGAAGCTTTCTTT.